The subject of this entry is one T cell receptor (beta chain). The data were obtained in a study of cytomegalovirus exposure and HLA in healthy donors. This PCR relied on a set of 60 Vbeta primers and 13 Jbeta primers. Repertoires were generated with immunoSEQ multiplex PCR, while TCRdb's copy carries only in-frame clones and drops some. Of approximately 120,000 clones in the sample, roughly three quarters were seen once. The length of the CDR3 is 11 residues. Germline V lookup: CDR1 MNHNS, CDR2 SASEGT. Trimming removed 4 bases from V and 8 bases from J, with 8 bases in between. The sequenced material came from PBMCs. V and J are TRBV6-1 and TRBJ1-1; possibly TRBD1 for D (5 bases). The source is a woman between 50 and 59 years old in good health and CMV-seropositive. CDR3 in amino acids: CASSGRQEAFF. As DNA, the CDR3 is TGTGCCAGCAGTGGTAGACAGGAAGCTTTCTTT.